This T cell receptor beta chain was retrieved from a study of regulatory T cells in long-lasting Graves disease. Construction of the TCR beta libraries employed iRepertoire HTBI primers in conjunction with Arm-PCR of CDR3 regions. One entry per CDR3 protein, called by TCRdb with MiXCR from the multiplex PCR reads. Of 360,000 or so distinct CDR3 sequences listed, approximately 15% are singletons. Regarding time point: newly diagnosed GD, antithyroid drugs for less than 3 months. The TCR library was made from RNA extracted from PBMCs. The CDR3 has 16 amino acids. Unmatched junction bases numbered 8, after V lost 4 bases and J lost 4 bases. CDR1 KGHSY and CDR2 FQNENV come from the germline V gene. The same data also contributed to another study, on T cells in Graves' hyperthyroidism and ophthalmopathy. That work states: A first-round RT-PCR of the TCR CDR3 used the HTBI primer set. Ophthalmopathy cases were set apart from stable hyperthyroidism by a 13 V-J model.

Here the sequenced sample was peripheral blood mononuclear cells (PBMCs), taken at new diagnosis, from a patient treated with antithyroid drugs. The chain links TRBV16 to TRBJ2-3, with 10 bases that match TRBD2. The clonotype was recovered from a middle-aged man with Graves disease. The CDR3 DNA is TGTGCCAGCAGCCGGACAGCGGGGGGGCCGTCAGATACGCAGTATTTT. As protein: CASSRTAGGPSDTQYF.